This T cell receptor (beta chain) was observed in a study of T cell responses to AZD1222 COVID-19 vaccine. Germline values: CDR1 SGHNT, CDR2 YYREEE (reference sequence). The CDR3 is made up of 14 amino acids. V trimming: 4 bases; J trimming: 4 bases; junction bases outside the gene matches: 5. The study's findings and limits: Repertoire sampling was restricted to post-peak T cell response timepoints. As reported, nearly half of all spike-specific TCRs target variant regions that are unmutated. Vaccine-associated CD4 TCRs spanned spike, dominant at 160-218 and 743-854.

Some clones are missing from TCRdb's copy, which holds only in-frame ones; the method was immunoSEQ multiplex PCR. The table has 110,000 to 150,000 clones, 85% to 95% seen once; the top ten hold 12%. This clone has only one observation. What it recognizes is unknown. The chain combines TRBV5-4 with TRBJ2-3; 8 bases are shared with TRBD1. Material: peripheral blood, obtained after recovery from COVID-19. This clonotype was sampled from an adult who had recovered from COVID-19. CDR3 nucleotide sequence: TGTGCCAGCAGCCCCGGACAGGGCCCAGATACGCAGTATTTT. Residues: CASSPGQGPDTQYF.